Below are 31 T cell receptor beta chains sequenced from a single sample in a study of blood T cell repertoires in COVID-19. Assay: immunoSEQ multiplex PCR; the TCRdb copy retains only in-frame clones and omits some. The sample lists some 170,000 clones, more than 85% occurring once. Sequenced input: peripheral blood. The receptors were gathered from a woman aged 60-75 years with COVID-19, enrolled during active disease.

V is TRBV12-3 or TRBV12-4 and J is TRBJ2-7, with TRBD1 as a possible D gene (6 bases). This CDR3 region has 12 residues. Trimming stripped 8 bases from V and 10 bases from J, with 18 bases between. The CDR3 region is CASLQQDSHQYF. The DNA of the CDR3 is TGTGCCAGCCTTCAACAGGACAGCCATCAGTACTTC.

The V call is TRBV12-3 or TRBV12-4, the J call TRBJ1-5, with D tentatively TRBD1 (5 bases). Trimming removed 6 bases from V and 3 bases from J, with 9 bases in between. The CDR3 totals 13 residues. The CDR3 reads CASSRTNNQPQHF. DNA of the CDR3: TGTGCCAGCAGCAGGACAAACAATCAGCCCCAGCATTTT.

This clone was counted a single time. The genes are TRBV3-1 (or the pseudogene TRBV3-2) and TRBJ1-6; 11 nucleotides line up with TRBD1. V was clipped by 5 bases and J by 5 bases; unmatched bases: 8. CDR3 length: 17 residues. Per germline, CDR1 LGHDT and CDR2 YNNKEL (reference sequence). For the CDR3, the DNA is TGTGCCAGCAGCGGGAGGACAGGGGGCTTCAATAATTCACCCCTCCACTTT. It translates to CASSGRTGGFNNSPLHF.

In nucleotides, the CDR3 is TGTGCCAGCAGCGTAGAGCCAACCACAGATACGCAGTATTTT. Translating gives CASSVEPTTDTQYF. The rearrangement joins TRBV9 to TRBJ2-3; D uncertain. Trimming took 0 bases from V and 2 from J, leaving 7 bases between them. The CDR3 is 14 amino acids. The germline gives CDR1 SGDLS, CDR2 YYNGEE.

V is TRBV5-4 and J is TRBJ2-2; TRBD2 might be the D (6 bases). Trimming removed 3 bases at V and 2 bases at J, with 11 bases between. The CDR3 sequence is 15 residues long. Germline CDR1 and CDR2: SGHNT and YYREEE (reference sequence). The CDR3 region is CASSSGLLNTGELFF. The CDR3 region has the DNA TGTGCCAGCAGCTCGGGACTCCTAAACACCGGGGAGCTGTTTTTT. The full variable domain, completed using reference TRBV5-4 and TRBJ2-2, is ETGVTQSPTHLIKTRGQQVTLRCSSQSGHNTVSWYQQALGQGPQFIFQYYREEENGRGNFPPRFSGLQFPNYSSELNVNALELDDSALYLCASSSGLLNTGELFFGEGSRLTVL.

The chain has TRBV7-6 and TRBJ1-2, with TRBD1 as a possible D gene (6 bases). Germline CDR1 reads SGHVS; CDR2 reads FNYEAQ. V shed 2 bases and J shed 7 bases, with 11 bases lying between them. The CDR3 is 13 residues long. CDR3 sequence (DNA): TGTGCCAGCAGCTTACAGGGGTCCGGTGGCTACACCTTC. Translation gives CASSLQGSGGYTF.

V gene TRBV13 combines with J gene TRBJ2-1, with 9 nucleotides matching TRBD1. V shed 6 bases, J shed 9 bases, and the junction held 9 bases outside the gene matches. The CDR3 sequence is 14 residues long. Germline lookup yields CDR1 PRHDT and CDR2 FYEKMQ (reference sequence). The CDR3 loop is CASSPGTGIGEQFF. CDR3 DNA sequence: TGTGCCAGCAGTCCCGGGACAGGGATCGGTGAGCAGTTCTTC.

J is TRBJ1-2 and V is TRBV5-1; 7 bases are a match to TRBD1. This CDR3 comprises 15 residues. The V gene end was trimmed by 4 bases and the J gene end by 2 bases; junction bases not matched to a gene: 8. CDR1 SGHRS and CDR2 YFSETQ come from the germline V gene. In nucleotides, the CDR3 is TGCGCCAGCAGCGCCAGACAGGGAGAAAACTATGGCTACACCTTC. It encodes CASSARQGENYGYTF.

This clone has more than one count but fewer than ten. The chain combines TRBV7-3 with TRBJ2-7; 9 bases match TRBD1. Looked up from germline, CDR1 is SGHTA and CDR2 is FQGTGA. The CDR3 runs 14 residues. The V gene end was trimmed by 5 bases and the J gene end by 5 bases; junction bases not matched to a gene: 7. CDR3 bases: TGTGCCAGCAGCCCCGGGACAGGGAGCCACGAGCAGTACTTC. Translated, it gives CASSPGTGSHEQYF.

This rearrangement joins TRBV7-2 to TRBJ1-3; TRBD1 agrees at 7 bases. In germline, CDR1 is SGHTA, CDR2 FQGNSA. CDR3 size: 17 residues. V lost 6 bases, J lost 0 bases, and 11 bases stayed unmatched. The chain's CDR3 is CASSLQSGQVSGNTIYF. The CDR3 bases are TGTGCCAGCAGTCTCCAAAGCGGACAGGTCTCTGGAAACACCATATATTTT.

The V and J genes are TRBV19 and TRBJ1-3; TRBD1 matches 8 bases. V shed 6 bases, J shed 4 bases, and the junction held 8 bases outside the gene matches. Germline V gene lookup returns CDR1 LNHDA and CDR2 SQIVND (reference sequence). CDR3 length: 15 residues. This CDR3 is CASREDRGTGNTIYF. The CDR3 DNA reads TGTGCCAGTAGAGAAGACAGGGGAACCGGAAACACCATATATTTT.

The CDR3 DNA follows: TGTGCCATCAGCGAGCGGGGTAGCGACACCGGGGAGCTGTTTTTT. It is translated as CAISERGSDTGELFF. The rearrangement joins TRBV10-3 to TRBJ2-2; 7 bases map to TRBD2. This CDR3 region has 15 residues. With V trimmed by 6 bases and J by 3 bases, 7 bases remained unmatched. Germline CDR1 ENHRY, CDR2 SYGVKD.

This chain connects TRBV30 to TRBJ1-5; TRBD1 aligns across 7 bases. Trimming at V came to 0 bases and at J to 7 bases, leaving 6 bases not matched to a gene. CDR1 and CDR2 from the germline V gene are GTSNPN and SVGIG (reference sequence). The CDR3 has 14 residues. The CDR3 loop is CAWSVLGGGQPQHF. The CDR3 coding sequence is TGTGCCTGGAGTGTATTAGGGGGCGGGCAGCCCCAGCATTTT.

The rearrangement uses TRBV7-2 and TRBJ1-1; D may be TRBD1 (5 bases). This CDR3 has 13 amino acids. V was trimmed by 3 bases and J by 4 bases, leaving 9 bases between them. Germline V lookup: CDR1 SGHTA, CDR2 FQGNSA. The CDR3 reads CASSLGQSTEAFF. The CDR3 DNA sequence: TGTGCCAGCAGCTTGGGGCAGAGCACTGAAGCTTTCTTT.

The rearrangement uses TRBV9 and TRBJ2-7; a weak D match, TRBD1 (6 bases). The V end lost 5 bases, the J end lost 6 bases, and 15 bases lay between the germline ends. This CDR3 comprises 13 residues. The germline V gene has CDR1 SGDLS and CDR2 YYNGEE. The CDR3 loop is CASSGPGAGEQYF. In DNA form, the CDR3 reads TGTGCCAGCAGTGGGCCAGGGGCCGGCGAGCAGTACTTC. Based on the CDR3 plus reference TRBV9 and TRBJ2-7, the full variable domain is DSGVTQTPKHLITATGQRVTLRCSPRSGDLSVYWYQQSLDQGLQFLIQYYNGEERAKGNILERFSAQQFPDLHSELNLSSLELGDSALYFCASSGPGAGEQYFGPGTRLTVT.

V and J are TRBV30 and TRBJ1-1; possible D gene TRBD1, 5 bases. Trimming shortened V by 0 bases and J by 7 bases, and 12 bases separated the two germline ends. The CDR3 covers 13 residues. CDR1 and CDR2 (germline): GTSNPN, SVGIG (reference sequence). CDR3 DNA: TGTGCCTGGAGTGTACGGGGGAACGGTGAAGCTTTCTTT. The encoded protein is CAWSVRGNGEAFF.

Remarks on this clone: The junction shows a germline mismatch at one end, possibly a read error. The rearrangement links TRBV7-7 to TRBJ2-2; 12 bases agree with TRBD2. Germline CDR1 and CDR2: SSHAT and FNYEAQ (reference sequence). CDR3 size: 20 residues. The CDR3 nucleotides are TGTGCTAGCAGCTTAGCGGGGGGGAGACTAGCGGGGGCGAACACCGGGGAGCTGTTTTTT. Translating it yields CASSLAGGRLAGANTGELFF.

V gene TRBV4-2 combines with J gene TRBJ1-5; maybe TRBD1 (6 bases). Trimming took 0 bases from V and 1 from J, leaving 10 bases between them. Germline CDR1 reads LGHNA; CDR2 reads YNFKEQ. CDR3 length: 16 residues. The CDR3 here is CASSQDPGGSNQPQHF. CDR3 in DNA: TGTGCCAGCAGCCAAGACCCGGGGGGCAGCAATCAGCCCCAGCATTTT.

This clone was recorded once. The chain carries TRBV6-5 and TRBJ1-2; TRBD1 might be the D (5 bases). This CDR3 comprises 15 residues. Germline V lookup: CDR1 MNHEY, CDR2 SVGAGI. V was pared by 6 bases and J by 0 bases, with 14 bases between. In DNA form, the CDR3 reads TGTGCCAGCAGCCTCGACAGACCCGCTAACTATGGCTACACCTTC. Translation: CASSLDRPANYGYTF.

This clone was detected only a few times. The V call is TRBV9, the J call TRBJ1-4; D possibly corresponds to TRBD1 (5 bases). The germline V gene has CDR1 SGDLS and CDR2 YYNGEE. Trimming removed 2 bases at V and 2 bases at J, with 7 bases between. This CDR3 has 14 amino acids. The DNA for the CDR3 is TGTGCCAGCAGCGTCCAGGGTACTAATGAAAAACTGTTTTTT. Protein: CASSVQGTNEKLFF. Together with reference TRBV9 and TRBJ1-4, the CDR3 gives the full variable domain: DSGVTQTPKHLITATGQRVTLRCSPRSGDLSVYWYQQSLDQGLQFLIQYYNGEERAKGNILERFSAQQFPDLHSELNLSSLELGDSALYFCASSVQGTNEKLFFGSGTQLSVL.

This chain joins TRBV14 and TRBJ1-4; 7 bases align to TRBD1. J gave up 7 bases and V 4 bases, and 9 bases lay outside the gene matches. The CDR3 length is 15 residues. The germline V gene has CDR1 SGHDN and CDR2 FVKESK. The CDR3 coding sequence is TGTGCCAGCAGCCTTAGACAGGGAACGAGTGAAAAACTGTTTTTT. Its translation is CASSLRQGTSEKLFF. Variable domain in full (rest from reference TRBV14 and TRBJ1-4): EAGVTQFPSHSVIEKGQTVTLRCDPISGHDNLYWYRRVMGKEIKFLLHFVKESKQDESGMPNNRFLAERTGGTYSTLKVQPAELEDSGVYFCASSLRQGTSEKLFFGSGTQLSVL.

The V gene is TRBV5-4, the J gene TRBJ2-5, with 8 bases lining up with TRBD2. With V trimmed by 7 bases and J by 2 bases, 7 bases remained unmatched. CDR3 length: 14 residues. Germline-derived CDR1 and CDR2 are SGHNT and YYREEE (reference sequence). The DNA for the CDR3 is TGTGCCAGCCAGACGGAGCGGGGGCAAGAGACCCAGTACTTC. Its translation: CASQTERGQETQYF.

This clone was seen only once. This rearrangement joins TRBV6-1 to TRBJ2-2; 8 positions agree with TRBD2. Per the germline V gene, CDR1 is MNHNS and CDR2 is SASEGT. The CDR3 is 15 amino acids. V was clipped by 1 base and J by 5 bases; unmatched bases: 3. The CDR3 loop is CASSEGLAGTGELFF. The CDR3 nucleotides are TGTGCCAGCAGTGAAGGTTTAGCGGGAACCGGGGAGCTGTTTTTT.

This chain connects TRBV10-3 to TRBJ1-3, with TRBD1 as a possible D gene (6 bases). Germline V gene sequence: CDR1 ENHRY, CDR2 SYGVKD. Deletions cut 10 bases from V and 0 bases from J, with 10 bases between. The CDR3 consists of 13 residues. The CDR3 here is CATQGNSGNTIYF. The CDR3 region has the DNA TGTGCCACACAGGGAAACTCTGGAAACACCATATATTTT.

This rearrangement joins TRBV7-2 to TRBJ1-4; 12 nucleotides align to TRBD1. CDR1 is SGHTA and CDR2 is FQGNSA in the germline V gene. The trim removed 2 bases at V and 7 bases at J, leaving 11 bases unmatched. CDR3 length: 18 residues. CDR3 loop: CASSLPPGQGAPSEKLFF. Written as DNA, the CDR3 is TGTGCCAGCAGCTTACCTCCGGGACAGGGGGCGCCAAGTGAAAAACTGTTTTTT.

V usage is TRBV5-1 and J usage is TRBJ2-1; D uncertain. From germline, CDR1 is SGHRS and CDR2 YFSETQ. Trimming pared 0 bases from V and 4 bases from J, leaving 14 bases between. The CDR3 is 16 residues long. The CDR3 DNA reads as TGCGCCAGCAGCTTGGGAGGCTCCCTCTTTTACAATGAGCAGTTCTTC. Translating gives CASSLGGSLFYNEQFF.

This rearrangement joins TRBV10-3 to TRBJ1-5, with D uncertain. The V end was cut by 0 bases, the J end by 4 bases, with 4 bases between. CDR1 is ENHRY, CDR2 SYGVKD, per germline. This CDR3 spans 13 amino acids. The CDR3 reads CAISESQNQPQHF. The CDR3 DNA reads as TGTGCCATCAGTGAGTCGCAGAATCAGCCCCAGCATTTT.

The chain is built from TRBV5-8 and TRBJ1-2; D unclear. Per the germline V gene, CDR1 is SGHTS and CDR2 is YDEGEE. V was clipped by 0 bases and J by 3 bases, with 12 bases between them. This CDR3 region has 15 residues. CDR3 DNA: TGTGCCAGCAGCTTGGGGGAGCGACCATACTATGGCTACACCTTC. Protein product: CASSLGERPYYGYTF.

The rearrangement joins TRBV30 to TRBJ1-2, with 9 bases that match TRBD1. Germline trimming cut 8 bases from V and 4 bases from J; bases unmatched to any gene: 14. The CDR3 is 15 amino acids. The germline V gene has CDR1 GTSNPN and CDR2 SVGIG (reference sequence). The CDR3 loop reads CAVRSRTGESYGYTF. CDR3 sequence (DNA): TGTGCCGTCAGATCCAGGACAGGGGAATCCTATGGCTACACCTTC. The variable domain in full, completed from reference TRBV30 and TRBJ1-2, reads SQTIHQWPATLVQPVGSPLSLECTVEGTSNPNLYWYRQAAGRGLQLLFYSVGIGQISSEVPQNLSASRPQDRQFILSSKKLLLSDSGFYLCAVRSRTGESYGYTFGSGTRLTVV.

The rearrangement uses TRBV5-6 and TRBJ2-1; D may be TRBD1 (5 bases). Germline V gene lookup returns CDR1 SGHDT and CDR2 YYEEEE. The V and J ends lost 2 bases and 4 bases respectively, with 13 bases between them. This CDR3 has 15 amino acids. The CDR3 DNA is TGTGCCAGCAGCTTCCGGACATGGGGTTACAATGAGCAGTTCTTC. Translated: CASSFRTWGYNEQFF.

This chain uses TRBV19 with TRBJ1-2; 7 bases are shared with TRBD1. This CDR3 is 15 amino acids long. CDR1 is LNHDA, CDR2 SQIVND, per germline (reference sequence). After removal of 3 bases from V and 9 bases from J, the junction contained 13 bases not matched to a gene. Here the CDR3 DNA reads TGTGCCAGTAGTATTAGGGGTGAGGGGGCAAAGCGCTACACCTTC. Translation gives CASSIRGEGAKRYTF. Combining the CDR3 with reference TRBV19 and TRBJ1-2 gives the whole variable domain DGGITQSPKYLFRKEGQNVTLSCEQNLNHDAMYWYRQDPGQGLRLIYYSQIVNDFQKGDIAEGYSVSREKKESFPLTVTSAQKNPTAFYLCASSIRGEGAKRYTFGSGTRLTVV.